This entry lists 24 T cell receptor beta chains sequenced from one sample in a study of T cell responses to AZD1222 COVID-19 vaccine. Assay used: immunoSEQ multiplex PCR; TCRdb lists only in-frame clones, some missing. Among around 97,000 clones, 91% were seen once, and the ten largest hold about 50%. This material consisted of peripheral blood, taken on day 0 of AZD1222 vaccination. These TCRs come from an adult in good health.

This rearrangement joins TRBV21-1 to TRBJ2-1; the table calls TRBD2, which could not be checked here. TRBV21-1 is recorded as a pseudogene. The CDR3 runs to 16 residues. The CDR3 sequence: CASSVRELFFYNEQFF. CDR3 coding DNA: TGTGCCAGCAGCGTTCGGGAGCTTTTCTTTTACAATGAGCAGTTCTTC.

About this clone: One end of the junction is discordant with germline, which a read error may explain. The chain joins TRBV18 to TRBJ2-7; a weak D match, TRBD2 (6 bases). This CDR3 contains 15 residues. Germline V gene lookup returns CDR1 KGHSH and CDR2 LQKENI. The CDR3 is CASSPLFLLGDSSDF. The DNA of the CDR3 is TGTGCCAGCTCACCTCTTTTTTTGCTAGGGGACTCCAGCGACTTC.

This clone was counted a single time. The V and J genes are TRBV18 and TRBJ2-1, with 15 bases lining up with TRBD2. Trimming cost V 3 bases and J 8 bases; bases outside gene matches: 8. The CDR3 contains 17 residues. Per the germline V gene, CDR1 is KGHSH and CDR2 is LQKENI. The CDR3 sequence: CASSPPGLAGGIDEQFF. As DNA, the CDR3 is TGTGCCAGCTCACCGCCGGGACTAGCGGGAGGTATAGATGAGCAGTTCTTC.

The chain joins TRBV7-2 to TRBJ2-7; TRBD2 aligns across 10 bases. Germline CDR1 and CDR2: SGHTA and FQGNSA. J gave up 2 bases and V 5 bases, and 6 bases lay outside the gene matches. This CDR3 contains 15 residues. The CDR3 bases are TGTGCCAGCAGCCAGCGGACTAGCGGTACCTACGAGCAGTACTTC. It encodes CASSQRTSGTYEQYF.

The V and J genes are TRBV7-3 and TRBJ2-2, with 9 bases aligning to TRBD2. V dropped 5 bases and J dropped 4; count of bases not matched to a gene: 8. This CDR3 has 16 residues. The V gene's germline CDR1 is SGHTA and CDR2 FQGTGA. CDR3 amino acids: CASSRWAGGPTGELFF. The CDR3 nucleotides are TGTGCCAGCAGCCGCTGGGCGGGAGGGCCCACCGGGGAGCTGTTTTTT.

This chain connects TRBV10-3 to TRBJ2-1, with 12 nucleotides matching TRBD2. The CDR3 covers 15 residues. J gave up 12 bases and V 11 bases, and 17 bases lay outside the gene matches. The germline CDR1 and CDR2 sequences are ENHRY and SYGVKD. The CDR3 is CASSGEASGRAWQFF. The CDR3, as DNA: TGTGCCTCCAGCGGCGAGGCTAGCGGGAGGGCCTGGCAGTTCTTC.

V is TRBV28 and J is TRBJ2-5, with D unclear. Germline loops: CDR1 MDHEN, CDR2 SYDVKM. The CDR3 consists of 13 residues. The V and J ends lost 5 bases and 5 bases respectively, with 12 bases between them. CDR3: CASSPGPRETQYF. The CDR3 DNA follows: TGTGCCAGCAGTCCAGGACCCCGGGAGACCCAGTACTTC.

The chain couples TRBV7-9 to TRBJ2-2; 9 nucleotides line up with TRBD2. Germline V gene sequence: CDR1 SEHNR, CDR2 FQNEAQ (reference sequence). The CDR3 sequence is 15 residues long. V was clipped by 5 bases and J by 6 bases; unmatched bases: 7. CDR3 DNA: TGTGCCAGCAGCCCCGGGACTAGCCCGTCCGGGGAGCTGTTTTTT. This encodes CASSPGTSPSGELFF.

This rearrangement joins TRBV7-9 to TRBJ2-7, with D perhaps TRBD1 (6 bases). V was shortened by 3 bases and J by 3 bases, with 12 bases between the two germline ends. The germline V gene encodes CDR1 SEHNR and CDR2 FQNEAQ (reference sequence). This CDR3 comprises 14 residues. Here the CDR3 DNA reads TGTGCCAGCAGCTTCGGACAGCCAAGCTACGAGCAGTACTTC. This sequence encodes CASSFGQPSYEQYF. The variable domain in full, completed from reference TRBV7-9 and TRBJ2-7, reads DTGVSQNPRHKITKRGQNVTFRCDPISEHNRLYWYRQTLGQGPEFLTYFQNEAQLEKSRLLSDRFSAERPKGSFSTLEIQRTEQGDSAMYLCASSFGQPSYEQYFGPGTRLTVT.

The chain is built from TRBV7-2 and TRBJ2-2; 8 bases line up with TRBD2. CDR3 length: 16 residues. Trimming took 1 base from V and 9 from J; bases not matched to a gene: 10. Germline V lookup: CDR1 SGHTA, CDR2 FQGNSA. This chain's CDR3 is CASSLDGSGMPRELFF. The CDR3 nucleotides read TGTGCCAGCAGCTTAGACGGTAGCGGGATGCCGAGGGAGCTGTTTTTT.

This chain joins TRBV9 and TRBJ1-6, with 8 bases aligning to TRBD1. The CDR3 length is 15 residues. Germline V gene data show CDR1 as SGDLS and CDR2 as YYNGEE. The ends lost 3 bases at V and 6 bases at J; junction bases unmatched: 5. CDR3 DNA sequence: TGTGCCAGCAGCGCAGAGGGGACAGGTAATTCACCCCTCCACTTT. Protein product: CASSAEGTGNSPLHF.

Written as DNA, the CDR3 is TGTGCCAGCAGCGACCAGGACAGGGGGCGAGGCACTGAAGCTTTCTTT. Amino acids: CASSDQDRGRGTEAFF. This chain links TRBV7-9 with TRBJ1-1; 11 nucleotides agree with TRBD1. This CDR3 is 16 amino acids long. In germline, CDR1 is SEHNR, CDR2 FQNEAQ (reference sequence). J gave up 4 bases and V 5 bases, and 9 bases lay outside the gene matches.

The genes are TRBV6-2 or TRBV6-3 and TRBJ2-1; D might be TRBD2 (7 bases). V was trimmed by 5 bases and J by 4 bases, leaving 15 bases between them. Germline V lookup: CDR1 MNHEY, CDR2 SVGEGT. This CDR3 comprises 15 residues. The chain's CDR3 is CASSASGGHYNEQFF. CDR3 sequence (DNA): TGTGCCAGCAGTGCCTCGGGGGGCCATTACAATGAGCAGTTCTTC.

V is TRBV6-5 and J is TRBJ2-7; D not resolved. The length of the CDR3 is 14 residues. Germline lookup yields CDR1 MNHEY and CDR2 SVGAGI. As DNA, the CDR3 is TGTGGCACATCCCCGAGGCTATCGAGCTACGAGCAGTACTTC. Its protein is CGTSPRLSSYEQYF.

The chain combines TRBV28 with TRBJ2-7; TRBD2 agrees at 10 bases. The V and J ends lost 5 bases and 2 bases, in that order; junction bases with no gene match: 6. The CDR3 runs 15 residues. Germline V gene lookup returns CDR1 MDHEN and CDR2 SYDVKM. This CDR3 reads CASSTALAGAYEQYF. CDR3 bases: TGTGCCAGCAGTACCGCTCTAGCGGGAGCCTACGAGCAGTACTTC.

This chain connects TRBV10-3 to TRBJ2-2; 8 bases map to TRBD2. Trimming at V came to 10 bases and at J to 5 bases, leaving 9 bases not matched to a gene. CDR1 is ENHRY, CDR2 SYGVKD, per germline. The length of the CDR3 is 14 residues. CDR3 sequence: CASGSAGDTGELFF. The CDR3 DNA reads as TGTGCCAGCGGGTCAGCGGGAGATACCGGGGAGCTGTTTTTT.

The chain uses TRBV19 and TRBJ1-1; TRBD1 matches 9 bases. Germline V CDR1 and CDR2: LNHDA, SQIVND (reference sequence). The CDR3 has 16 amino acids. J was trimmed by 7 bases and V by 5 bases; bases with no gene match: 14. CDR3 coding DNA: TGTGCCAGTAGTCCGGCCCCCGGGACAGGGAATTTTGAAGCTTTCTTT. It codes for CASSPAPGTGNFEAFF.

The rearrangement links TRBV19 to TRBJ2-1, with TRBD1 matching over 9 bases. V was clipped by 5 bases and J by 4 bases; unmatched bases: 12. CDR3 length: 17 amino acids. Germline CDR1 LNHDA, CDR2 SQIVND (reference sequence). This CDR3 is CASSSGTGLTIYNEQFF. The DNA for the CDR3 is TGTGCCAGTAGTTCCGGGACAGGGCTCACTATTTACAATGAGCAGTTCTTC.

V usage is TRBV5-4 and J usage is TRBJ2-1; 11 nucleotides align to TRBD1. There are 17 residues in the CDR3. Germline CDR1 SGHNT, CDR2 YYREEE (reference sequence). After removal of 4 bases from V and 7 bases from J, the junction contained 13 bases not matched to a gene. CDR3 region: CASSPEISGTGGNEQFF. In DNA, the CDR3 is TGTGCCAGCAGCCCAGAGATTTCCGGGACAGGGGGGAATGAGCAGTTCTTC.

Here the CDR3 reads CASLAGYTLEQYF. The DNA of the CDR3 is TGTGCCAGCCTAGCGGGGTATACGTTAGAGCAGTACTTC. The chain joins TRBV6-5 to TRBJ2-7, with 9 bases aligning to TRBD2. The CDR3 consists of 13 residues. The germline gives CDR1 MNHEY, CDR2 SVGAGI. The V gene end was trimmed by 8 bases and the J gene end by 7 bases; junction bases not matched to a gene: 9.

This rearrangement joins TRBV19 to TRBJ1-1, with a weak D call TRBD1 (6 bases). This CDR3 is 13 amino acids long. CDR1 and CDR2 from the germline V gene are LNHDA and SQIVND (reference sequence). Trimming shortened V by 11 bases and J by 7 bases, and 20 bases separated the two germline ends. CDR3 sequence reads: CAVSYGTSDEAFF. As DNA, the CDR3 is TGTGCCGTGTCGTACGGGACATCCGATGAAGCTTTCTTT.

The V and J genes are TRBV7-2 and TRBJ1-6; no reliable D call. Germline CDR1 reads SGHTA; CDR2 reads FQGNSA. The CDR3 spans 12 residues. Trimming left V 5 bases short and J 9 bases short, with 8 bases between. The CDR3 loop is CASSAPGSPLHF. The CDR3 region has the DNA TGTGCCAGCAGCGCTCCGGGTTCACCCCTCCACTTT.

For the CDR3, the DNA is TGTGCCAGCAGCACCCGACTAGTCTCTAGCACAGATACGCAGTATTTT. This codes for CASSTRLVSSTDTQYF. The chain joins TRBV7-8 to TRBJ2-3, with a weak D call TRBD2 (6 bases). Looked up from germline, CDR1 is SGHVS and CDR2 is FQNEAQ. V was shortened by 5 bases and J by 0 bases, with 15 bases between the two germline ends. The CDR3 runs 16 residues.

The rearrangement uses TRBV3-1 (or the pseudogene TRBV3-2) and TRBJ2-1, with D perhaps matching TRBD2 (7 bases). The CDR3 sequence is 18 residues long. Trimming pared 4 bases from V and 4 bases from J, leaving 23 bases between. CDR1 is LGHDT and CDR2 is YNNKEL in the germline V gene (reference sequence). CDR3 nucleotide sequence: TGTGCCAGCAGCCTTCGGATAAGGGGAGGGGGAGTTTACAATGAGCAGTTCTTC. Translated, it gives CASSLRIRGGGVYNEQFF.